This T cell receptor (beta chain) is drawn from a study of T-cell memory formation after mild COVID-19. TCRdb reprocessed the 5' RACE reads with MiXCR, giving one entry per CDR3 protein. The repertoire holds about 140,000 distinct CDR3 sequences, with 14% as singletons. Findings and limits, study-wide: Contracting CD4+ clones were located mainly in CM and EM, and CD8+ clones in EMRA.

The germline V and J ends were trimmed by 4 bases and 3 bases, with 7 bases remaining between them. The CDR3 runs to 11 residues. Germline CDR1 is DFQATT and CDR2 is SNEGSKA (reference sequence). This clonotype was counted at least ten times. Its antigen is still unknown. Material: PBMCs or a T cell subset sorted from them (not recorded which). This sequence joins TRBV20-1 and TRBJ2-7; D is unresolved. This TCR was sampled from an adult woman who had mild COVID-19 (a few samples of this study predate the infection). Cell type and time point are not known. The CDR3 region is CSATVGYEQYF. CDR3 bases: TGCAGTGCTACAGTGGGCTACGAGCAGTACTTC.